This is a list of T cell receptor beta chains from one sample in a study of T cell clones after liver transplantation. Libraries were prepared by immunoSEQ multiplex PCR; TCRdb keeps only in-frame clonotypes and omits some of them. This table has around 51,000 clones, approximately 87% appearing once. This material consisted of CD8+ T cells from blood, taken 12 months after liver transplant. Every receptor here comes from a human patient who received a liver transplant. Some T cells may originate from the graft donor. Both conserved end residues are part of each CDR3. D genes are given only for firm matches. Clone size appears in some rows only: once, few, many, or a class for an expanded clone.

j_call | d_call | clone_size | v_call | cdr3_nt | cdr3_aa
TRBJ2-5 | TRBD2 | - | TRBV6-5 | TGTGCCAGCAGACTAGCGGGAGCGGGAGAGACCCAGTACTTC | CASRLAGAGETQYF
TRBJ1-5 | - | - | TRBV19 | TGTGCCAGTAGTGCCCTAGGACAGATTTATAGCAATCAGCCCCAGCATTTT | CASSALGQIYSNQPQHF
TRBJ2-7 | TRBD2 | - | TRBV6-6 | TGTGCCAGCAGCCCCGGGACTAGCCGAGGTTCCTACGAGCAGTACTTC | CASSPGTSRGSYEQYF
TRBJ2-1 | - | few | TRBV7-2 | TGTGCCAGCAGCTTAAAATTGGCTCTTGAGCAGTTCTTC | CASSLKLALEQFF
TRBJ2-7 | TRBD1 | - | TRBV4-1 | TGCGCCAGCAGCCAGACAGGGGAGGAGCAGTACTTC | CASSQTGEEQYF
TRBJ1-1 | TRBD1 | - | TRBV4-3 | TGCGCCAGCAGCCAAGATTTAGGGGGCGAGGGGGGGGAAGCTTTCTTT | CASSQDLGGEGGEAFF
TRBJ2-1 | - | - | TRBV27 | TGTGCCAGCAGTTTAGAGGGAGACTACAATGAGCAGTTCTTC | CASSLEGDYNEQFF
TRBJ2-7 | - | once | TRBV27 | TGTGCCAGCAGTTTTGGGGTTGTCTACGAGCAGTACTTC | CASSFGVVYEQYF
TRBJ2-1 | TRBD2 | - | TRBV27 | TGTGCCAGCGGGGCTAGCGGGTGGAACAATGAGCAGTTCTTC | CASGASGWNNEQFF
TRBJ2-1 | TRBD2 | - | TRBV27 | TGTGCCAGCAGTTTCGCTGGGGGGACTAGCGGGCCGTACAATGAGCAGTTCTTC | CASSFAGGTSGPYNEQFF
TRBJ2-5 | - | - | TRBV7-8 | TGTGCCAGCAGCTTAGGATTGAACGGAAAGACCCAGTACTTC | CASSLGLNGKTQYF
TRBJ2-7 | TRBD2 | - | TRBV6-5 | TGTGCCAGCAGTTACGGGACTAGTGCGGTCCGCGAGCAGTACTTC | CASSYGTSAVREQYF
TRBJ1-1 | TRBD1 | once | TRBV7-6 | TGTGCCAGCAGCTTAGAGGTAGGGGGCTTCACTGAAGCTTTCTTT | CASSLEVGGFTEAFF
TRBJ1-2 | - | once | TRBV25-1 | TGTGCCAGCAGTGAGGGTTATAACTATGGCTACACCTTC | CASSEGYNYGYTF
TRBJ2-7 | TRBD1 | - | TRBV5-8 | TGTGCCAGCAGCTGGGACAGCTCCCTTGGAGTACACTACGAGCAGTACTTC | CASSWDSSLGVHYEQYF
TRBJ2-3 | - | - | TRBV4-2 | TGTGCCAGCAGCCAAGAGATGGCTAGCTATGGCACAGATACGCAGTATTTT | CASSQEMASYGTDTQYF
TRBJ1-2 | - | few | TRBV28 | TGTGCCAGCAGTTTCCCGACAGGACTCTATGGCTACACCTTC | CASSFPTGLYGYTF
TRBJ2-5 | TRBD2 | - | TRBV27 | TGTGCCAGCACCGTACGGGGGGGAGATGGGACCCAGTACTTC | CASTVRGGDGTQYF